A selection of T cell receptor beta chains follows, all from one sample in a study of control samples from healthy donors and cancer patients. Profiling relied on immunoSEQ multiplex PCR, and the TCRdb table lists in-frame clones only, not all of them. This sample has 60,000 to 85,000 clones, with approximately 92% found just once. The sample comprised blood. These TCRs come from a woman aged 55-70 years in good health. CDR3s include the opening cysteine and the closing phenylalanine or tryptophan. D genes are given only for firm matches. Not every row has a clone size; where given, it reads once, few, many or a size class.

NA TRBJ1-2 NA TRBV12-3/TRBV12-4 TGTGCCAGCAGTCTCCACTCCTATGGCTACACCTTC CASSLHSYGYTF
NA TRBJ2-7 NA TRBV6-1 TGTGCCAGCAGTGAAGCAACTTACGAGCAGTACTTC CASSEATYEQYF
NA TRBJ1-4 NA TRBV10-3 TGTGCCATCAGTGAGTCGGTGGAAAAACTGTTTTTT CAISESVEKLFF
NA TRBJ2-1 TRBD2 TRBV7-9 TGTGCCAGCAGCTTAGCGCGGGGTAGCGGGAGGAATGAGCAGTTCTTC CASSLARGSGRNEQFF
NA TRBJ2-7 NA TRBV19 TGTGCCAGTAGTATAAATCCCCCCGCGGGCGAGCAGTACTTC CASSINPPAGEQYF
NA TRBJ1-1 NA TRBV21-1 TGTGCCAGCACCTCGGGCCAGGAGGCCACTGAAGCTTTCTTT CASTSGQEATEAFF
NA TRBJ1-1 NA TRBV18 TGTGCCAGCTCGCCTATGGACAGCATGAACACTGAAGCTTTCTTT CASSPMDSMNTEAFF
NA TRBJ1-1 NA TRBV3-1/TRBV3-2 TGTGCCAGCAGCCAAGGTAGGGCGGAGATGAACACTGAAGCTTTCTTT CASSQGRAEMNTEAFF
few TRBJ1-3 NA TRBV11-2 TGTGCCAGCAGCTTCCGAAACACCATATATTTT CASSFRNTIYF
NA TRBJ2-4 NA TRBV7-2 TGTGCCAGCAGCTTAGTAACAGGGTTCGTCAAAAACATTCAGTACTTC CASSLVTGFVKNIQYF
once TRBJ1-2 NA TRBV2 TGTGCCAGCAGTCTATCGACAGATGGCTACACCTTC CASSLSTDGYTF
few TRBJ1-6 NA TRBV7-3 TGTGCCAGCAGCTCGGGACCCCATTCACCCCTCCACTTT CASSSGPHSPLHF
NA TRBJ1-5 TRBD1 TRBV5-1 TGCGCCAGCAGAAGGGACAGCCCGGATCAGCCCCAGCATTTT CASRRDSPDQPQHF
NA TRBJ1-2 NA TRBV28 TGTGCCAGCAGTTCCCCTTCGACCGCAGACTATGGCTACACCTTC CASSSPSTADYGYTF
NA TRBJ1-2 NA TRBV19 TGTGCCAGTAGTATAGATGGGATACCTAGTTATGGCTACACCTTC CASSIDGIPSYGYTF
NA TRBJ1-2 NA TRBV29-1 TGCAGCGTTGAAGATTTTGCAGACACTAACTATGGCTACACCTTC CSVEDFADTNYGYTF
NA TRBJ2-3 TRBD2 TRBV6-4 TGTGCCAGCAGTGAGGGGACTAGCGGTACAGATACGCAGTATTTT CASSEGTSGTDTQYF
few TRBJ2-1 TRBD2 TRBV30 TGTGCCTGGAGTCGGAAGGGACTAGCGGACAATGAGCAGTTCTTC CAWSRKGLADNEQFF
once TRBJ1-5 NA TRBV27 TGTGCCAGCAGTTACAGGGACAATCAGCCCCAGCATTTT CASSYRDNQPQHF
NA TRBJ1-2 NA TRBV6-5 TGTGCCAGCAGTTACTCCCCCCCAGGAGTCTATGGCTACACCTTC CASSYSPPGVYGYTF
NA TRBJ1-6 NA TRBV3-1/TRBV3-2 TGTGCCAGCAGCCAAGATCATGTTGGCGATTCACCCCTCCACTTT CASSQDHVGDSPLHF
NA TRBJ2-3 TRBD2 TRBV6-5 TGTGCCAGCAGTTACCAAGGACTAGCCCCAACAGATACGCAGTATTTT CASSYQGLAPTDTQYF
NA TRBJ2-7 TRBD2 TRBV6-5 TGTGCCAGCAGTCTTGCTAGCGGGAGAACTTCCGAGCAGTACTTC CASSLASGRTSEQYF
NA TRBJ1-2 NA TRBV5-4 TGTGCCAGCAGCTTGGAAGGGGGGCGCACTAACTATGGCTACACCTTC CASSLEGGRTNYGYTF
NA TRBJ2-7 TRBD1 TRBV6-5 TGTGCCAGCAGTAAGACAGGGGGACTGAACTACGAGCAGTACTTC CASSKTGGLNYEQYF
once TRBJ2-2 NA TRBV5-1 TGCGCCAGCAGCTTAGACAGGAACACCGGGGAGCTGTTTTTT CASSLDRNTGELFF
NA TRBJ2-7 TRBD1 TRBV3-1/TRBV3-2 TGTGCCAGCAGCCAGACAGGGGGCACCTACGAGCAGTACTTC CASSQTGGTYEQYF
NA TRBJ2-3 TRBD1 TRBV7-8 TGTGCCAGCAGCTCAGGACAGGGCTTCGATGGCACAGATACGCAGTATTTT CASSSGQGFDGTDTQYF